Presented here are 16 T cell receptor beta chains from one specimen sequenced in a study of blood T cell repertoires in COVID-19. This table comes from immunoSEQ multiplex PCR, and its TCRdb copy is limited to in-frame clones, with some not included. The sample lists a few hundred thousand clones, about nine tenths occurring once. The specimen sequenced was peripheral blood. The receptors stem from a woman aged 60-75 years with acute or convalescent COVID-19.

V and J are TRBV29-1 and TRBJ2-7; D unresolved. Looked up from germline, CDR1 is SQVTM and CDR2 is ANQGSEA. The CDR3 totals 15 residues. With 0 bases removed from V and 0 bases from J, the gap between germline ends came to 12 bases. CDR3: CSVEDPRPGSYEQYF. The CDR3 DNA reads TGCAGCGTTGAAGATCCCCGTCCAGGCTCCTACGAGCAGTACTTC.

The chain has TRBV6-5 and TRBJ2-2; TRBD1 agrees at 8 bases. There are 14 residues in the CDR3. The ends lost 5 bases at V and 6 bases at J; junction bases unmatched: 5. CDR1 is MNHEY and CDR2 is SVGAGI in the germline V gene. CDR3 DNA: TGTGCCAGCAGTATCCGACAGGGGTCCGGGGAGCTGTTTTTT. Amino acid sequence: CASSIRQGSGELFF.

This clone was seen a single time. The rearrangement uses TRBV7-2 and TRBJ2-3, with 8 bases fitting TRBD2. J was trimmed by 1 base and V by 1 base; bases with no gene match: 7. Per germline, CDR1 SGHTA and CDR2 FQGNSA. The CDR3 runs to 17 residues. The CDR3 here is CASSLGAGGYGTDTQYF. CDR3 in DNA: TGTGCCAGCAGCTTAGGGGCGGGGGGATATGGCACAGATACGCAGTATTTT.

This sequence joins TRBV11-3 and TRBJ2-5, with 11 bases identical to TRBD2. Germline CDR1 reads SGHNT; CDR2 reads YENEEA. J lost 10 bases, V lost 1 base, and 2 bases had no gene match. The CDR3 contains 13 residues. CDR3 sequence: CASSLGTSGLQYF. In DNA form, the CDR3 reads TGTGCCAGCAGCTTAGGGACTAGCGGGCTCCAGTACTTC. Drawing the rest from reference TRBV11-3 and TRBJ2-5, the complete variable domain is EAGVVQSPRYKIIEKKQPVAFWCNPISGHNTLYWYLQNLGQGPELLIRYENEEAVDDSQLPKDRFSAERLKGVDSTLKIQPAELGDSAVYLCASSLGTSGLQYFGPGTRLLVL.

The V call is TRBV24-1, the J call TRBJ2-5; the match to TRBD1 covers 9 bases. V was pared by 5 bases and J by 5 bases, with 26 bases of the junction left unmatched. This CDR3 is built from 21 residues. Germline V gene sequence: CDR1 KGHDR, CDR2 SFDVKD. The CDR3 bases are TGTGCCACCAGTGGCCGGGGGACAGGGACGAGCCGGGACCCCACCGGGGAGACCCAGTACTTC. Protein: CATSGRGTGTSRDPTGETQYF.

J is TRBJ1-2 and V is TRBV6-2 or TRBV6-3, with TRBD1 matching 7 bases. Germline CDR1 is MNHEY and CDR2 is SVGEGT. The CDR3 totals 13 residues. After removal of 5 bases from V and 8 bases from J, the junction contained 8 bases not matched to a gene. CDR3 in amino acids: CASSLTGDHGYTF. CDR3 DNA sequence: TGTGCCAGCAGTCTTACAGGGGATCACGGCTACACCTTC.

The chain combines TRBV5-4 with TRBJ2-3; 7 positions agree with TRBD2. From germline, CDR1 is SGHNT and CDR2 YYREEE (reference sequence). With 2 bases clipped from V and 5 bases from J, the junction kept 5 bases outside the gene matches. The CDR3 spans 14 residues. CDR3 in amino acids: CASSFVGGEDTQYF. CDR3 coding DNA: TGTGCCAGCAGCTTTGTGGGAGGGGAAGATACGCAGTATTTT.

The CDR3 spells CASSQDRGGLAKNIQYF. CDR3 nucleotide sequence: TGTGCCAGCAGCCAAGATCGGGGTGGGCTAGCCAAAAACATTCAGTACTTC. The chain is built from TRBV3-1 (or the pseudogene TRBV3-2) and TRBJ2-4; D perhaps matches TRBD2 (5 bases). The CDR3 extends over 17 amino acids. V was clipped by 0 bases and J by 0 bases, with 12 bases between them. Germline values: CDR1 LGHDT, CDR2 YNNKEL (reference sequence).

This clone was detected a few times. The DNA for the CDR3 is TGCAGTGCTAGTGGGCAGGGCCAATTTTATAGCAATCAGCCCCAGCATTTT. Translated, it gives CSASGQGQFYSNQPQHF. This chain joins TRBV20-1 and TRBJ1-5; a weak D match, TRBD1 (5 bases). The CDR3 is 17 amino acids. V lost 3 bases and J lost 0, with 18 bases in between. Germline V gives CDR1 DFQATT, CDR2 SNEGSKA (reference sequence).

The J gene is TRBJ2-1, the V gene TRBV19, with TRBD2 identical over 11 bases. The CDR3 totals 15 residues. With V trimmed by 6 bases and J by 2 bases, 3 bases remained unmatched. Germline CDR1 and CDR2: LNHDA and SQIVND (reference sequence). CDR3 region: CASSLTSGTYNEQFF. The DNA of the CDR3 is TGTGCCAGTAGCCTGACTAGCGGGACCTACAATGAGCAGTTCTTC.

The rearrangement uses TRBV24-1 and TRBJ2-2; maybe TRBD2 (5 bases). The CDR3 spans 15 residues. Germline CDR1 and CDR2: KGHDR and SFDVKD. V shed 5 bases and J shed 1 base, with 10 bases lying between them. CDR3 DNA sequence: TGTGCCACCAGTGCCTGGGCGGGGAACACCGGGGAGCTGTTTTTT. It codes for CATSAWAGNTGELFF.

This chain links TRBV30 with TRBJ2-1, with D perhaps matching TRBD2 (6 bases). V gave up 1 base and J gave up 3 bases, with 13 bases separating them. CDR3 length: 15 residues. From germline, CDR1 is GTSNPN and CDR2 SVGIG (reference sequence). This CDR3 reads CAWSGGLGVYNEQFF. CDR3 nucleotide sequence: TGTGCCTGGAGTGGGGGACTTGGGGTCTACAATGAGCAGTTCTTC.

The J gene is TRBJ1-5, the V gene TRBV28; the match to TRBD1 covers 10 bases. The germline V gene encodes CDR1 MDHEN and CDR2 SYDVKM. This CDR3 comprises 13 residues. The J segment lost 4 bases and the V segment lost 10 bases, leaving 4 bases of the junction unmatched. CDR3 DNA: TGTGCCACCCCGGGACAGGGGAATCAGCCCCAGCATTTT. It translates to CATPGQGNQPQHF. The complete variable domain, with remaining parts taken from reference TRBV28 and TRBJ1-5, reads DVKVTQSSRYLVKRTGEKVFLECVQDMDHENMFWYRQDPGLGLRLIYFSYDVKMKEKGDIPEGYSVSREKKERFSLILESASTNQTSMYLCATPGQGNQPQHFGDGTRLSIL.

As DNA, the CDR3 is TGTGCCAGCAGTTACTCGTCGGGGGTTGAAAAACTGTTTTTT. As protein: CASSYSSGVEKLFF. The chain joins TRBV6-5 to TRBJ1-4; a weak D match, TRBD1 (5 bases). V was trimmed by 0 bases and J by 7 bases, leaving 9 bases between them. Germline assignment: CDR1 MNHEY and CDR2 SVGAGI. The CDR3 loop spans 14 amino acids.

V usage is TRBV21-1 and J usage is TRBJ1-2; TRBD1, the table's D call, lacks a check against the DNA. TRBV21-1 is an annotated pseudogene. The CDR3 extends over 17 amino acids. The CDR3 DNA follows: TGTGCCAGCAGCAAAGCTCGGCGGGGAGACAGGGATAATGGCTACACCTTC. Its protein is CASSKARRGDRDNGYTF.

The V gene is TRBV5-1, the J gene TRBJ2-1, with 14 bases aligning to TRBD2. This CDR3 comprises 17 residues. Germline V gene sequence: CDR1 SGHRS, CDR2 YFSETQ. The J segment lost 7 bases and the V segment lost 3 bases, leaving 9 bases of the junction unmatched. CDR3 region: CASSSFSTSGRVNEQFF. The CDR3 DNA reads TGCGCCAGCAGCTCCTTCTCGACTAGCGGGAGGGTAAATGAGCAGTTCTTC.